These T cell receptor beta chains were read from a single sample in a study of human T cells and chemical hapten exposure. TCRdb redid the calling of the RACE reads with MiXCR, one entry per CDR3 protein. The sample holds 250,000 or so distinct CDR3 sequences; roughly 7.7% are singletons and the top ten take 0.9% to 1.5%. The source was whole blood, collected in connection with sensitization to the hapten diphenylcyclopropenone (DPC). These receptor sequences come from a man in his late teens or twenties with alopecia areata. Some clones in this sample may be carry-over from other donors' samples. Each CDR3 is given with its conserved first and last residue. Each record gives: V gene, clone size, D gene, J gene, CDR3 protein, CDR3 DNA. A D gene is named only where the DNA matches it firmly. Clone size appears in some rows only: once, few, many, or a class for an expanded clone.

TRBV9	NA	NA	TRBJ2-5	CASSVGDSVGRPRETQYF	TGTGCCAGCAGCGTAGGTGACTCGGTAGGCAGGCCTCGGGAGACCCAGTACTTC
TRBV28	NA	NA	TRBJ2-3	CASSSGILVSTDTQYF	TGTGCCAGCAGTTCGGGAATACTAGTTAGCACAGATACGCAGTATTTT
TRBV6-6	NA	TRBD2	TRBJ2-6	CASSYSLGTSGAGSLSGANVLTF	TGTGCCAGCAGTTACTCGCTTGGGACTAGCGGGGCGGGATCCCTCTCTGGGGCCAACGTCCTGACTTTC
TRBV12-3/TRBV12-4	NA	NA	TRBJ2-5	CASRPRGRGIQETQYF	TGTGCCAGCAGGCCGCGGGGGCGGGGGATCCAAGAGACCCAGTACTTC
TRBV7-2	many	NA	TRBJ2-6	CASSLARASGANVLTF	TGTGCCAGCAGCTTAGCCCGCGCATCTGGGGCCAACGTCCTGACTTTC
TRBV20-1	few	NA	TRBJ1-3	CSARDQEVAGNTIYF	TGCAGTGCTAGAGATCAGGAGGTTGCAGGAAACACCATATATTTT
TRBV4-2	NA	NA	TRBJ2-7	CASSQERSGPYEQYF	TGTGCCAGCAGCCAAGAGCGCTCCGGCCCCTACGAGCAGTACTTC
TRBV2	NA	NA	TRBJ2-5	CISRLLKETQYF	TGTATCAGTCGTCTGCTTAAAGAGACCCAGTACTTC
TRBV7-2	NA	NA	TRBJ1-4	CASSLRQVQRMEKLFF	TGTGCCAGCAGCTTACGCCAGGTCCAGAGGATGGAAAAACTGTTTTTT
TRBV28	few	TRBD1	TRBJ2-4	CASSSRGTINIQYF	TGTGCCAGCAGCTCCAGGGGGACCATAAACATTCAGTACTTC
TRBV5-1	NA	TRBD1	TRBJ2-5	CASSQGDERETQYF	TGCGCCAGCAGCCAGGGGGATGAAAGGGAGACCCAGTACTTC
TRBV6-1	NA	TRBD1	TRBJ1-1	CASRNTLQGLNTEAFF	TGTGCCAGCAGAAATACACTACAGGGGCTGAACACTGAAGCTTTCTTT
TRBV28	few	NA	TRBJ2-2	CASSIQSVSNTGELFF	TGTGCCAGCAGCATACAATCTGTTTCGAACACCGGGGAGCTGTTTTTT
TRBV6-2/TRBV6-3	few	NA	TRBJ1-5	CASSYSPGSGGQPQHF	TGTGCCAGCAGTTACTCTCCAGGCTCGGGGGGACAGCCCCAGCATTTT
TRBV27	few	TRBD2	TRBJ2-3	CASSLMAGGPGDTQYF	TGTGCCAGCAGTTTAATGGCGGGGGGGCCGGGAGATACGCAGTATTTT
TRBV20-1	few	TRBD2	TRBJ2-7	CSAGGLYPYEQYF	TGCAGTGCTGGGGGACTATACCCTTACGAGCAGTACTTC
TRBV6-5	NA	TRBD1	TRBJ1-3	CASSSTPQGAYTIYF	TGTGCCAGCAGCTCGACCCCCCAGGGGGCTTACACCATATATTTT
TRBV11-2	NA	NA	TRBJ1-1	CASRPIGVPEAFF	TGTGCCAGCAGACCGATCGGGGTACCTGAAGCTTTCTTT
TRBV6-6	few	TRBD2	TRBJ2-5	CASSYASGEKRQYF	TGTGCCAGCAGTTACGCTAGCGGGGAAAAAAGGCAGTACTTC
TRBV4-2	few	NA	TRBJ2-3	CASSQDQETLLTDTQYF	TGTGCCAGCAGCCAAGATCAAGAGACACTACTCACAGATACGCAGTATTTT
TRBV11-2	NA	NA	TRBJ1-5	CASSLSSWQPQHF	TGTGCCAGCAGCTTAAGCTCTTGGCAGCCCCAGCATTTT
TRBV9	few	NA	TRBJ2-1	CASSVVSSSYNEQFF	TGTGCCAGCAGCGTAGTGAGCAGCTCCTACAATGAGCAGTTCTTC
TRBV12-3/TRBV12-4	many	TRBD1	TRBJ1-1	CASSPAGGRTEAFF	TGTGCCAGCAGTCCAGCAGGGGGGCGAACTGAAGCTTTCTTT
TRBV6-5	NA	NA	TRBJ1-1	CATRTQNTEAFF	TGTGCCACCCGGACTCAGAACACTGAAGCTTTCTTT
TRBV4-2	many	NA	TRBJ2-2	CASSQERGRRTGELFF	TGTGCCAGCAGCCAAGAACGGGGTAGACGCACCGGGGAGCTGTTTTTT
TRBV4-3	few	NA	TRBJ1-6	CASSQGARTVSYNSPLHF	TGCGCCAGCAGCCAAGGGGCCAGGACAGTTTCGTATAATTCACCCCTCCACTTT
TRBV7-9	NA	NA	TRBJ2-1	CASSLAGASRRGEQFF	TGTGCCAGCAGCTTAGCCGGAGCCTCACGGCGAGGTGAGCAGTTCTTC
TRBV4-1	NA	TRBD1	TRBJ1-6	CASSRGQGDSPLHF	TGCGCCAGCAGCCGGGGACAGGGGGATTCACCCCTCCACTTT
TRBV7-9	many	NA	TRBJ1-5	CASSLFGGRSGNQPQHF	TGTGCCAGCAGCTTATTCGGGGGCAGATCGGGCAATCAGCCCCAGCATTTT
TRBV3-1	once	NA	TRBJ1-1	CASSPGGSMNTEAFF	TGTGCCAGCAGCCCTGGCGGATCCATGAACACTGAAGCTTTCTTT
TRBV6-5	NA	NA	TRBJ2-2	CASSGTRNTGELFF	TGTGCCAGCAGTGGGACCCGGAACACCGGGGAGCTGTTTTTT
TRBV10-3	few	NA	TRBJ1-5	CAISEGRDQPQHF	TGTGCCATCAGTGAGGGGAGAGATCAGCCCCAGCATTTT
TRBV5-1	few	TRBD1	TRBJ2-3	CASSSGGRADTQYF	TGCGCCAGCAGCTCAGGGGGTCGGGCAGATACGCAGTATTTT
TRBV6-5	few	NA	TRBJ1-2	CASSLPGQGYGYTF	TGTGCCAGCAGCCTCCCAGGGCAGGGGTATGGCTACACCTTC
TRBV4-1	many	TRBD1	TRBJ1-4	CASSHRIYQTGRVTNEKLFF	TGCGCCAGCAGCCACCGAATCTATCAGACAGGGAGGGTCACTAATGAAAAACTGTTTTTT
TRBV5-4	many	NA	TRBJ2-2	CASSTGSTGELFF	TGTGCCAGCAGTACAGGCTCCACCGGGGAGCTGTTTTTT
TRBV12-3/TRBV12-4	NA	NA	TRBJ2-3	CASTFADTQYF	TGTGCCAGCACATTTGCAGATACGCAGTATTTT
TRBV10-3	NA	TRBD1	TRBJ1-5	CAISRDREANQPQHF	TGTGCCATCAGCCGGGACAGAGAAGCCAATCAGCCCCAGCATTTT
TRBV7-9	few	NA	TRBJ1-4	CASSSRSQAGEKLFF	TGTGCCAGCAGTTCTCGGTCACAGGCCGGTGAAAAACTGTTTTTT
TRBV27	NA	NA	TRBJ1-6	CASSYGAGGQPPLHF	TGTGCCAGCAGTTACGGGGCGGGGGGCCAGCCACCCCTCCACTTT
TRBV5-1	NA	NA	TRBJ1-5	CASSLDRENQPQHF	TGCGCCAGCAGCTTGGACAGGGAGAATCAGCCCCAGCATTTT
TRBV18	many	TRBD1	TRBJ1-1	CASSWDGQGSTEAFF	TGTGCCAGCTCATGGGACGGACAGGGGAGCACTGAAGCTTTCTTT
TRBV24-1	many	NA	TRBJ1-1	CATSSGYTEAFF	TGTGCCACCAGTTCAGGGTACACTGAAGCTTTCTTT
TRBV7-2	NA	NA	TRBJ1-5	CASSAGTPNQPQHF	TGTGCCAGCAGCGCCGGGACACCGAATCAGCCCCAGCATTTT
TRBV4-1	NA	NA	TRBJ2-2	CASSQDRRAGELFF	TGCGCCAGCAGCCAAGATAGAAGGGCCGGGGAGCTGTTTTTT
TRBV7-9	many	NA	TRBJ2-3	CASSLYRSTDTQYF	TGTGCCAGCAGCTTATACCGTAGCACAGATACGCAGTATTTT
TRBV5-6	NA	TRBD1	TRBJ1-5	CASSHQGGNQPQHF	TGTGCCAGCAGCCATCAGGGGGGCAATCAGCCCCAGCATTTT
TRBV6-5	many	NA	TRBJ1-1	CATEAGAPTEAFF	TGTGCCACCGAAGCGGGGGCGCCCACTGAAGCTTTCTTT
TRBV20-1	many	TRBD1	TRBJ2-3	CSASGDRGRADTQYF	TGCAGTGCTAGCGGCGACAGGGGGCGAGCAGATACGCAGTATTTT
TRBV7-2	NA	TRBD2	TRBJ2-5	CASRSTSGGAETQYF	TGTGCCAGCAGGTCTACTAGCGGGGGGGCGGAGACCCAGTACTTC
TRBV6-5	many	NA	TRBJ1-1	CASRLRGGHTEAFF	TGTGCCAGCAGGTTAAGGGGGGGTCACACTGAAGCTTTCTTT